One and the same sample provided the 18 T cell receptor beta chains below, sequenced in a study of T-cell reconstitution after alpha-beta-depleted transplantation in children. Using unique molecular identifiers, the investigators prepared the TCRbeta library. TCRdb reprocessed the PCR reads with MiXCR, giving one entry per CDR3 protein. The data show 200,000 to 250,000 distinct CDR3 sequences, roughly a quarter seen once. Sequenced material: PBMCs, mostly from graft donor cells, taken 360 days after TCRalphabeta/CD19-depleted stem cell transplant. These receptors all stem from a female patient aged 2-15 years who had a stem cell transplant for congenital amegakaryocytic thrombocytopenia, so the T cells may come from the graft donor.

The rearrangement uses TRBV3-1 and TRBJ1-3; D gene uncertain. This CDR3 contains 15 residues. The V end lost 4 bases, the J end lost 0 bases, and 10 bases lay between the germline ends. Germline V lookup: CDR1 LGHDT, CDR2 YNNKEL (reference sequence). CDR3 loop: CASSPQLSSGNTIYF. Written as DNA, the CDR3 is TGTGCCAGCAGCCCGCAGTTGTCCTCTGGAAACACCATATATTTT.

This clonotype appeared a few times. The chain uses TRBV10-3 and TRBJ2-6; D unclear. V lost 6 bases to trimming and J lost 0 bases, with 6 bases between them. The CDR3 consists of 14 residues. From germline, CDR1 is ENHRY and CDR2 SYGVKD. CDR3: CAISGNSGANVLTF. CDR3 nucleotides: TGTGCCATCAGCGGCAACTCTGGGGCCAACGTCCTGACTTTC.

The V and J genes are TRBV6-1 and TRBJ1-1; TRBD1 is a possible D gene (6 bases). In germline, CDR1 is MNHNS, CDR2 SASEGT. The V end lost 5 bases, the J end lost 5 bases, and 12 bases lay between the germline ends. This CDR3 comprises 13 residues. The CDR3 sequence is CASSRTGQTEAFF. CDR3 nucleotide sequence: TGTGCCAGCAGTCGAACAGGGCAGACTGAAGCTTTCTTT.

The V call is TRBV24-1, the J call TRBJ2-2, with 7 bases that match TRBD2. Germline loops: CDR1 KGHDR, CDR2 SFDVKD. The ends lost 1 base at V and 4 bases at J; junction bases unmatched: 8. This CDR3 has 17 amino acids. The CDR3 DNA sequence: TGTGCCACCAGTGATTTTGTCGCGGGAGTTATCACCGGGGAGCTGTTTTTT. Translating it yields CATSDFVAGVITGELFF.

This clonotype was seen more than once but under ten times. The rearrangement uses TRBV6-1 and TRBJ2-7; TRBD2 matches 12 bases. There are 15 residues in the CDR3. V shed 7 bases and J 1 base; nucleotides not matched to a gene: 5. Germline lookup yields CDR1 MNHNS and CDR2 SASEGT. DNA for the CDR3: TGTGCCAGCACGTGCCTAGCGGGAGGGTCCTACGAGCAGTACTTC. The encoded protein is CASTCLAGGSYEQYF.

This clonotype occurred a few times. The J gene is TRBJ1-5, the V gene TRBV20-1; 9 bases align to TRBD1. The V segment lost 6 bases and the J segment 3 bases; nucleotides outside the gene matches: 3. Germline CDR1 DFQATT, CDR2 SNEGSKA (reference sequence). CDR3 length equals 13 residues. The CDR3 region has the DNA TGCAGTGCCGGGACAGGGAACAATCAGCCCCAGCATTTT. Its protein is CSAGTGNNQPQHF.

This clonotype was detected many times. The chain recombines TRBV20-1 with TRBJ2-1, with TRBD1 matching over 7 bases. From germline, CDR1 is DFQATT and CDR2 SNEGSKA (reference sequence). The ends lost 3 bases at V and 4 bases at J; junction bases unmatched: 3. This CDR3 comprises 13 residues. The CDR3 coding sequence is TGCAGTGCTAGCGACAGGGAGTACAATGAGCAGTTCTTC. Residues: CSASDREYNEQFF.

This clonotype was picked up many times. The chain joins TRBV10-3 to TRBJ2-5; perhaps TRBD2 as D (6 bases). The CDR3 consists of 14 residues. Per germline, CDR1 ENHRY and CDR2 SYGVKD. With 0 bases removed from V and 5 bases from J, the gap between germline ends came to 10 bases. CDR3 in DNA: TGTGCCATCAGTGAGTCGAAGGGAGGTGAGACCCAGTACTTC. It codes for CAISESKGGETQYF.

This sequence joins TRBV4-1 and TRBJ2-5; 8 nucleotides align to TRBD1. Germline CDR1 and CDR2: MGHRA and YSYEKL. The V segment lost 0 bases and the J segment 4 bases; nucleotides outside the gene matches: 7. The length of the CDR3 is 16 residues. The CDR3 DNA is TGCGCCAGCAGCCAAGAGGACAGGGCCTCCGTAGAGACCCAGTACTTC. Translated: CASSQEDRASVETQYF.

Worth noting for this clonotype: Lacking the conserved final phenylalanine or tryptophan, this CDR3 likely reflects a read error. J is TRBJ2-7 and V is TRBV5-1; tentatively, D is TRBD1 or TRBD2 (6 bases each). CDR3 length: 14 residues. Germline V lookup: CDR1 SGHRS, CDR2 YFSETQ. Between the trimmed V and J ends, which lost 1 base and 2 bases, there was a span of 10 bases. The CDR3 nucleotides are TGCGCCAGCAGCTTGTTGGGGGGCGCCTACGAGCAGTACTAC. Its translation: CASSLLGGAYEQYY.

The table lists this clonotype with a few counts. V gene TRBV5-1 combines with J gene TRBJ1-6; 9 bases agree with TRBD1. From germline, CDR1 is SGHRS and CDR2 YFSETQ. J lost 3 bases, V lost 0 bases, and 4 bases had no gene match. The CDR3 runs 17 residues. CDR3 loop: CASSLEGTGNYNSPLHF. The DNA for the CDR3 is TGCGCCAGCAGCTTGGAGGGGACAGGGAACTATAATTCACCCCTCCACTTT.

This clonotype was picked up a small number of times. This chain links TRBV5-1 with TRBJ2-3, with D uncertain. The V gene's germline CDR1 is SGHRS and CDR2 YFSETQ. The CDR3 spans 14 residues. V was trimmed by 3 bases and J by 3 bases, leaving 11 bases between them. Here the CDR3 reads CASSSTYSTDTQYF. CDR3 DNA: TGCGCCAGCAGCTCGACGTATTCGACAGATACGCAGTATTTT.

This clonotype has just a few counts. The chain combines TRBV10-3 with TRBJ2-7; the match to TRBD2 covers 7 bases. The CDR3 is made up of 16 amino acids. The germline CDR1 and CDR2 sequences are ENHRY and SYGVKD. V lost 4 bases, J lost 4 bases, and 13 bases stayed unmatched. CDR3 protein: CAISARGVASGYEQYF. The DNA of the CDR3 is TGTGCCATCAGTGCCCGGGGGGTAGCTTCAGGTTACGAGCAGTACTTC.

The chain couples TRBV10-3 to TRBJ2-5; the D is unclear. Germline CDR1 ENHRY, CDR2 SYGVKD. This CDR3 spans 15 amino acids. V was shortened by 0 bases and J by 2 bases, with 10 bases between the two germline ends. The CDR3 is CAISESTPSQETQYF. CDR3 nucleotides: TGTGCCATCAGTGAGTCTACACCGTCGCAAGAGACCCAGTACTTC.

The J gene is TRBJ2-7, the V gene TRBV19, with D unclear. The germline CDR1 and CDR2 sequences are LNHDA and SQIVND (reference sequence). The CDR3 runs to 12 residues. V was trimmed by 6 bases and J by 0 bases, leaving 6 bases between them. This chain's CDR3 is CASSDRSYEQYF. CDR3 sequence (DNA): TGTGCCAGTAGCGACCGCTCCTACGAGCAGTACTTC.

This clonotype was counted between two and nine times. V gene TRBV12-3 or TRBV12-4 combines with J gene TRBJ2-1, with TRBD2 matching over 8 bases. The CDR3 has 14 amino acids. The trim removed 5 bases at V and 5 bases at J, leaving 5 bases unmatched. CDR3 sequence: CASSKGLENNEQFF. The CDR3, as DNA: TGTGCCAGCAGTAAGGGACTAGAGAACAATGAGCAGTTCTTC.

In nucleotides, the CDR3 is TGCAGCGGCCAAGCCGGGACAGGGCGCAATGAGCAGTTCTTC. Its protein is CSGQAGTGRNEQFF. This chain joins TRBV29-1 and TRBJ2-1; 9 nucleotides match TRBD1. The CDR3 is 14 amino acids. Unmatched junction bases numbered 10, after V lost 7 bases and J lost 6 bases. In germline, CDR1 is SQVTM, CDR2 ANQGSEA.

The chain is built from TRBV7-6 and TRBJ1-6; no definite D call. Germline V CDR1 and CDR2: SGHVS, FNYEAQ. This CDR3 is built from 13 residues. Trimming took off 5 bases at V and 7 bases at J, with 9 bases between the two ends. CDR3 sequence (DNA): TGTGCCAGCAGCCCGAGAGAGAATTCACCCCTCCACTTT. Its translation: CASSPRENSPLHF.